These 11 T cell receptor beta chains share one sample of origin, sequenced in a study of blood T cell repertoires in COVID-19. Sequencing used immunoSEQ multiplex PCR; TCRdb keeps in-frame clones, though not all of them. The sample has more than 95,000 clones; approximately 84% are singletons. Material: peripheral blood. These receptors all come from a human donor in a cohort sampled during active COVID-19.

The genes are TRBV29-1 and TRBJ2-7; a possible D gene is TRBD1 (6 bases). The germline gives CDR1 SQVTM, CDR2 ANQGSEA. Trimming took off 5 bases at V and 0 bases at J, with 8 bases between the two ends. The CDR3 loop spans 12 amino acids. The CDR3, as DNA: TGCAGCGTTTCGGACAGCTCCTACGAGCAGTACTTC. Amino acid sequence: CSVSDSSYEQYF.

The V gene is TRBV7-2, the J gene TRBJ2-7; a weak D match, TRBD2 (7 bases). V was cut by 3 bases and J by 6 bases, with 18 bases left in between. This CDR3 region has 15 residues. Germline-derived CDR1 and CDR2 are SGHTA and FQGNSA. In DNA, the CDR3 is TGTGCCAGCAGCTTGTATGGGGGGGGGCTCTCCGAGCAGTACTTC. Translation gives CASSLYGGGLSEQYF.

V is TRBV3-1 (or the pseudogene TRBV3-2) and J is TRBJ1-4; 9 positions match TRBD1. The germline gives CDR1 LGHDT, CDR2 YNNKEL (reference sequence). The CDR3 totals 12 residues. V was clipped by 9 bases and J by 8 bases; unmatched bases: 4. CDR3 in amino acids: CASEGTGEKLFF. The CDR3 DNA reads TGTGCCAGTGAGGGGACAGGGGAAAAACTGTTTTTT.

The chain employs TRBV28 and TRBJ1-2; D may be TRBD1 (5 bases). The CDR3 is 14 amino acids. V was clipped by 1 base and J by 3 bases, with 9 bases between them. Germline V lookup: CDR1 MDHEN, CDR2 SYDVKM. The CDR3 DNA reads as TGTGCCAGCAGTTTATCGTCGGGGGACTATGGCTACACCTTC. Protein sequence: CASSLSSGDYGYTF.

This chain links TRBV6-6 with TRBJ2-1; TRBD2 agrees at 7 bases. Trimming took 6 bases from V and 6 from J; bases not matched to a gene: 5. The CDR3 is 13 residues long. Looked up from germline, CDR1 is MNHNY and CDR2 is SVGAGI (reference sequence). The chain's CDR3 is CASSPGGRNEQFF. The DNA of the CDR3 is TGTGCCAGCAGCCCGGGGGGACGCAATGAGCAGTTCTTC.

The gene calls are TRBV11-3 and TRBJ2-3; 15 nucleotides match TRBD2. Germline V CDR1 and CDR2: SGHNT, YENEEA. The CDR3 has 18 amino acids. The V segment lost 5 bases and the J segment 6 bases; nucleotides outside the gene matches: 12. The CDR3 sequence is CASSKGLAGGPVGDTQYF. The CDR3 nucleotides are TGTGCCAGCAGCAAGGGACTAGCGGGGGGCCCCGTGGGTGATACGCAGTATTTT.

The J gene is TRBJ1-5, the V gene TRBV11-2; D is perhaps TRBD1 (5 bases). The CDR3 has 15 amino acids. Trimming pared 8 bases from V and 0 bases from J, leaving 14 bases between. In germline, CDR1 is SGHAT, CDR2 FQNNGV. The CDR3 DNA follows: TGTGCCAGCCCCTCCTGGACACATAGCAATCAGCCCCAGCATTTT. It translates to CASPSWTHSNQPQHF.

This rearrangement joins TRBV13 to TRBJ1-3; 8 bases fit TRBD1. The CDR3 runs 14 residues. The germline CDR1 and CDR2 sequences are PRHDT and FYEKMQ (reference sequence). J lost 3 bases, V lost 5 bases, and 3 bases had no gene match. The CDR3 region is CASSQTGVGNTIYF. As DNA, the CDR3 is TGTGCCAGCAGCCAGACAGGGGTTGGAAACACCATATATTTT.

The chain recombines TRBV9 with TRBJ1-2, with unresolved D. There are 13 residues in the CDR3. V was pared by 6 bases and J by 3 bases, with 12 bases between. Germline CDR1 and CDR2: SGDLS and YYNGEE. The CDR3 loop is CASTAGYYYGYTF. The CDR3 DNA reads as TGTGCCAGCACCGCAGGTTATTACTATGGCTACACCTTC.

The chain recombines TRBV7-3 with TRBJ2-1; perhaps TRBD1 as D (6 bases). Between the trimmed V and J ends, which lost 1 base and 4 bases, there was a span of 14 bases. The CDR3 sequence is 16 residues long. Germline CDR1 reads SGHTA; CDR2 reads FQGTGA. Here the CDR3 reads CASSLRGRDKYNEQFF. The CDR3 DNA follows: TGTGCCAGCAGCTTAAGGGGCCGGGACAAATACAATGAGCAGTTCTTC. The full variable domain, with the rest looked up from reference TRBV7-3 and TRBJ2-1, is GAGVSQTPSNKVTEKGKYVELRCDPISGHTALYWYRQSLGQGPEFLIYFQGTGAADDSGLPNDRFFAVRPEGSVSTLKIQRTERGDSAVYLCASSLRGRDKYNEQFFGPGTRLTVL.

The V and J genes are TRBV7-8 and TRBJ1-2, with 11 bases aligning to TRBD1. Germline CDR1 reads SGHVS; CDR2 reads FQNEAQ. This CDR3 is 14 amino acids long. J was trimmed by 5 bases and V by 5 bases; bases with no gene match: 4. The chain's CDR3 is CASSLGQGEYGYTF. DNA for the CDR3: TGTGCCAGCAGCCTGGGACAGGGGGAATATGGCTACACCTTC.